The present T cell receptor beta chain was sequenced within a study of blood T cells in healthy people across ages. Study-level results: Age brought a roughly linear fall in TCR beta diversity measured per million T cells. Donor CMV status, an unknown factor, possibly confounded changes in expanded clonotypes.

A word on this clonotype: The antigen remains unidentified.

V was pared by 0 bases and J by 11 bases, with 9 bases between. In germline, CDR1 is SGHRS, CDR2 YFSETQ. The CDR3 contains 12 residues. A second PCR, run for about 7 to 11 cycles, used a sample-barcoded 5' primer plus a J-beta primer mix. Tags on each cDNA molecule came from a template-switch adaptor with 12 random nucleotides. TCRdb recomputed calls from the 5' RACE reads with MiXCR, one row per CDR3 protein. The repertoire holds roughly 830,000 distinct CDR3 sequences, with roughly 60% as singletons. Sequencing input: blood. The gene calls are TRBV5-1 and TRBJ2-1; D is unclear. The receptor was isolated from a man aged 30 to 39 in good health. The CDR3 sequence is CASSLGDPKQFF. The CDR3, as DNA: TGCGCCAGCAGCTTGGGCGACCCTAAGCAGTTCTTC. The entire variable domain, with the rest obtained from reference TRBV5-1 and TRBJ2-1, is as follows: KAGVTQTPRYLIKTRGQQVTLSCSPISGHRSVSWYQQTPGQGLQFLFEYFSETQRNKGNFPGRFSGRQFSNSRSEMNVSTLELGDSALYLCASSLGDPKQFFGPGTRLTVL.